These 7 T cell receptor beta chains share one sample of origin, sequenced in a study of cytotoxic CD8 clonotypes in ibrutinib-treated CLL. Sequenced by immunoSEQ multiplex PCR; TCRdb stores in-frame clones only, minus some. The repertoire consists of about 330,000 clones, with roughly 67% occurring once and the leading ten covering roughly 6.8%. The material sequenced was PBMCs, taken after 36 months of ibrutinib treatment. The receptors here all came from a human donor with chronic lymphocytic leukemia.

V usage is TRBV28 and J usage is TRBJ2-3, with 10 bases identical to TRBD2. The germline V gene encodes CDR1 MDHEN and CDR2 SYDVKM. CDR3 size: 16 residues. V lost 4 bases and J lost 2; bases outside the gene matches: 6. The CDR3 loop is CASSYSGLAFTDTQYF. CDR3 coding DNA: TGTGCCAGCAGTTACTCGGGACTAGCGTTCACAGATACGCAGTATTTT. Supplemented by reference TRBV28 and TRBJ2-3, the full variable domain reads DVKVTQSSRYLVKRTGEKVFLECVQDMDHENMFWYRQDPGLGLRLIYFSYDVKMKEKGDIPEGYSVSREKKERFSLILESASTNQTSMYLCASSYSGLAFTDTQYFGPGTRLTVL.

This clone was observed a handful of times. The chain is built from TRBV5-1 and TRBJ1-2; 12 bases map to TRBD1. This CDR3 is built from 15 residues. J gave up 4 bases and V 2 bases, and 3 bases lay outside the gene matches. CDR1 is SGHRS and CDR2 is YFSETQ in the germline V gene. This CDR3 reads CASSFGTGGVYGYTF. CDR3 coding DNA: TGCGCCAGCAGCTTCGGGACAGGGGGCGTCTATGGCTACACCTTC.

The V and J genes are TRBV5-1 and TRBJ2-6; D is uncertain. V was cut by 0 bases and J by 0 bases, with 4 bases left in between. CDR3 length: 15 amino acids. Germline CDR1 SGHRS, CDR2 YFSETQ. The CDR3 reads CASSLAVSGANVLTF. CDR3 coding DNA: TGCGCCAGCAGCTTGGCAGTCTCTGGGGCCAACGTCCTGACTTTC.

This clone was seen more than once but under ten times. V is TRBV10-3 and J is TRBJ2-3, with D maybe TRBD2 (5 bases). V was shortened by 4 bases and J by 1 base, with 9 bases between the two germline ends. Germline lookup yields CDR1 ENHRY and CDR2 SYGVKD. The CDR3 is 14 amino acids. CDR3 DNA: TGTGCCATCAGTGCCAGCGGAGGCACAGATACGCAGTATTTT. This translates into CAISASGGTDTQYF.

This chain uses TRBV28 with TRBJ1-1; D gene uncertain. CDR3 length: 13 amino acids. Germline CDR1 reads MDHEN; CDR2 reads SYDVKM. Trimming took 7 bases from V and 5 from J, leaving 14 bases between them. The CDR3 sequence is CASKTPGSTEAFF. CDR3 nucleotide sequence: TGTGCCAGCAAGACGCCGGGGAGTACTGAAGCTTTCTTT.

The chain links TRBV5-1 to TRBJ2-5; weak D call: TRBD1 (6 bases). CDR1 and CDR2 from the germline V gene are SGHRS and YFSETQ. The CDR3 is 13 amino acids. V dropped 4 bases and J dropped 2 bases, with 9 bases sitting between them. The CDR3 DNA sequence: TGCGCCAGCAGCCAGGGGTCACAAGAGACCCAGTACTTC. It encodes CASSQGSQETQYF.

The chain joins TRBV7-7 to TRBJ2-1, with 7 nucleotides matching TRBD2. V gave up 2 bases and J gave up 9 bases; unmatched junction bases: 1. This CDR3 has 12 amino acids. Germline V lookup: CDR1 SSHAT, CDR2 FNYEAQ (reference sequence). The CDR3 here is CASSLTGGEQFF. The CDR3 DNA reads TGTGCCAGCAGCTTAACGGGGGGTGAGCAGTTCTTC.